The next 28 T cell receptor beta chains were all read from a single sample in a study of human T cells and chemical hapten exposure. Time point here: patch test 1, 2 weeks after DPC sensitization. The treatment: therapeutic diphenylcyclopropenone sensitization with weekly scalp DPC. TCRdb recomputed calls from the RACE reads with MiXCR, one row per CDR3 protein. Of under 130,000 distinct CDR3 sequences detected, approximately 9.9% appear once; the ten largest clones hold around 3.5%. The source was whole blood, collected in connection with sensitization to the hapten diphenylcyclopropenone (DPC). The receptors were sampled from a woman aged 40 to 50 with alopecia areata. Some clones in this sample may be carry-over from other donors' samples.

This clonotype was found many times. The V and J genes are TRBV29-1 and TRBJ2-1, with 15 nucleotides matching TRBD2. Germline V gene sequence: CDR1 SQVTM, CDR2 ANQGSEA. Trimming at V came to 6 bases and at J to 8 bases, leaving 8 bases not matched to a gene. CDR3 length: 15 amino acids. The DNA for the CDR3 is TGCAGCGTGCGTACGGGACTAGCGGGAGGTCATGAGCAGTTCTTC. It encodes CSVRTGLAGGHEQFF.

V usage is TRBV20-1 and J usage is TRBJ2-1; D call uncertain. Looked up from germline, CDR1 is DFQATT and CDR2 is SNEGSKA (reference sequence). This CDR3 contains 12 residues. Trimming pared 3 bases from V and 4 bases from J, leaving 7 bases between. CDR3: CSASQSYNEQFF. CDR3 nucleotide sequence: TGCAGTGCTAGCCAGTCTTACAATGAGCAGTTCTTC.

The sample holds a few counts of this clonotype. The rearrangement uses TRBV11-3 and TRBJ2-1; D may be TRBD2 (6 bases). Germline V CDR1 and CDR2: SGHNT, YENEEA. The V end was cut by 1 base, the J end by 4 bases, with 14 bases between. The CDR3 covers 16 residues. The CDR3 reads CASSLVGEVGYNEQFF. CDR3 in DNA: TGTGCCAGCAGCTTAGTCGGGGAGGTGGGTTACAATGAGCAGTTCTTC. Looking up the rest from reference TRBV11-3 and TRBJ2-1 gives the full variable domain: EAGVVQSPRYKIIEKKQPVAFWCNPISGHNTLYWYLQNLGQGPELLIRYENEEAVDDSQLPKDRFSAERLKGVDSTLKIQPAELGDSAVYLCASSLVGEVGYNEQFFGPGTRLTVL.

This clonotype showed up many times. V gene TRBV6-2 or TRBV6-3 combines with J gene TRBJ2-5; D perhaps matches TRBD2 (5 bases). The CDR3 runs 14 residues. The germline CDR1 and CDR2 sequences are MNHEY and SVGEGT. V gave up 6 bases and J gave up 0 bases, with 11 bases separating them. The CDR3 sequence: CASSRLSDQETQYF. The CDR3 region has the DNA TGTGCCAGCAGCCGACTTAGCGACCAAGAGACCCAGTACTTC.

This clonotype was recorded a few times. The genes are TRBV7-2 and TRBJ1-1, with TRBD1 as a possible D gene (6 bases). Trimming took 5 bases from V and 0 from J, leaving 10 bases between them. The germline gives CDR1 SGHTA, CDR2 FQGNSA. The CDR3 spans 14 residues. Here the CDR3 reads CASSVQGMNTEAFF. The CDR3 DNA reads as TGTGCCAGCAGCGTACAGGGCATGAACACTGAAGCTTTCTTT.

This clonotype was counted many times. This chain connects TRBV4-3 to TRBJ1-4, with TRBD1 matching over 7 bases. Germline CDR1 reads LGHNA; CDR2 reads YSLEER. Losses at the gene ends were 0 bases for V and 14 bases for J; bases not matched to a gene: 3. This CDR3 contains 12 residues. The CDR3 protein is CASSQEGQSLFF. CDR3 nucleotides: TGCGCCAGCAGCCAAGAGGGACAGAGTCTGTTTTTT.

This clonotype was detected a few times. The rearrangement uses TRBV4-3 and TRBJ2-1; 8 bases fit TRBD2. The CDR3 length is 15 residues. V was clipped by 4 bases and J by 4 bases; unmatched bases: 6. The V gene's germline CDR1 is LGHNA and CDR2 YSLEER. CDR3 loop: CASSRGTRGYNEQFF. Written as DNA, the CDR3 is TGCGCCAGCAGCCGGGGGACTAGGGGATACAATGAGCAGTTCTTC.

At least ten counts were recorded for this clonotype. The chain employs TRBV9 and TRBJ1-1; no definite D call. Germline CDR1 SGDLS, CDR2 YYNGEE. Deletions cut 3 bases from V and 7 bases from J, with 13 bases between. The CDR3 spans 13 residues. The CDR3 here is CASSDRANGEAFF. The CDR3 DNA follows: TGTGCCAGCAGCGACCGGGCAAACGGTGAAGCTTTCTTT.

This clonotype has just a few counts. The CDR3 DNA sequence: TGTGCCAGCAGCCCCCGCCATAATTCACCCCTCCACTTT. Amino acid sequence: CASSPRHNSPLHF. This rearrangement joins TRBV7-2 to TRBJ1-6; the D is unclear. V lost 5 bases, J lost 5 bases, and 7 bases lay in between. The germline V gene has CDR1 SGHTA and CDR2 FQGNSA. This CDR3 has 13 residues.

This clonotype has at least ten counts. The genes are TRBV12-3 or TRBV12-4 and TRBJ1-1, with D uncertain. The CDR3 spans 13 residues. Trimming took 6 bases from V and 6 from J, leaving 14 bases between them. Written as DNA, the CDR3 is TGTGCCAGCAGCTTCCGGGCGCAACCTGAAGCTTTCTTT. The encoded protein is CASSFRAQPEAFF.

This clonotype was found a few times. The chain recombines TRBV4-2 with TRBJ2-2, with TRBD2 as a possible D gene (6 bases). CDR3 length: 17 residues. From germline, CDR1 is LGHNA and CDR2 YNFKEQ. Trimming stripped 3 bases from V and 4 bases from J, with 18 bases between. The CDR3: CASSQPRRGAGTGELFF. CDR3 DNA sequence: TGTGCCAGCAGCCAGCCCCGACGGGGAGCGGGCACCGGGGAGCTGTTTTTT.

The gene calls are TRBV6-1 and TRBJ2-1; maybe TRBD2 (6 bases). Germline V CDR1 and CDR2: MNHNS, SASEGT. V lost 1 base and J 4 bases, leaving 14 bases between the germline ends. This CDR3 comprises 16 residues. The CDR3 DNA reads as TGTGCCAGCAGTGAAGTGGGGACTCGCTCGTACAATGAGCAGTTCTTC. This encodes CASSEVGTRSYNEQFF.

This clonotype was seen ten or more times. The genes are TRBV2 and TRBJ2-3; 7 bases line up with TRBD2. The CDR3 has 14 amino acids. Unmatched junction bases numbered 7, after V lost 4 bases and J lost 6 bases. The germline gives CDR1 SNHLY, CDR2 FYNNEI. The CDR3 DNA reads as TGTGCCAGCAGTGCAAGCGGGGTTGGGGATACGCAGTATTTT. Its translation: CASSASGVGDTQYF.

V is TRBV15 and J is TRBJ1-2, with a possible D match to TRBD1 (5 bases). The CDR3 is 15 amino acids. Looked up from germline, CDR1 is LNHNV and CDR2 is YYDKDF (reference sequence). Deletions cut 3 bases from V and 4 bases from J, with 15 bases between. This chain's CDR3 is CATSSGGRQSYGYTF. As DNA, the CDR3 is TGTGCCACCAGCAGTGGGGGGAGACAGTCCTATGGCTACACCTTC.

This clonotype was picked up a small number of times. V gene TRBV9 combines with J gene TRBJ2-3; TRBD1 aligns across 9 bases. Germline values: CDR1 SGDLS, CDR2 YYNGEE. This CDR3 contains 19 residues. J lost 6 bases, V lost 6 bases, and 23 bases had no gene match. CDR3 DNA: TGTGCCAGCACCAACCCTTCCTACGGACAGGGGCTCTTTCGGGATACGCAGTATTTT. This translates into CASTNPSYGQGLFRDTQYF.

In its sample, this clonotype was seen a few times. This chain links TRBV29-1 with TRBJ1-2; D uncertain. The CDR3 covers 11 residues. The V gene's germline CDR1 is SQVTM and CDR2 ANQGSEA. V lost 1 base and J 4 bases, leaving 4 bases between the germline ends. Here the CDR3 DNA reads TGCAGCGTTGAAGTTGGCTATGGCTACACCTTC. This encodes CSVEVGYGYTF.

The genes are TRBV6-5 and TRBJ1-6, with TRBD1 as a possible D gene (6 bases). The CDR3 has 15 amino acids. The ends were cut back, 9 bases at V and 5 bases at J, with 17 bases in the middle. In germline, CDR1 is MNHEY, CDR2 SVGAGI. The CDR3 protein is CASQIRGRDNSPLHF. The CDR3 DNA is TGTGCCAGTCAAATCAGGGGAAGGGATAATTCACCCCTCCACTTT.

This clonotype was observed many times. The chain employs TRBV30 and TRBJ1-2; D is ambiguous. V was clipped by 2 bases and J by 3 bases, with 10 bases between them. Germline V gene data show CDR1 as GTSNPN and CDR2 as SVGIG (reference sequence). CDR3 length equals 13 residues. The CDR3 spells CAWSLGDYYGYTF. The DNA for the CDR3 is TGTGCCTGGAGTCTCGGGGATTACTATGGCTACACCTTC.

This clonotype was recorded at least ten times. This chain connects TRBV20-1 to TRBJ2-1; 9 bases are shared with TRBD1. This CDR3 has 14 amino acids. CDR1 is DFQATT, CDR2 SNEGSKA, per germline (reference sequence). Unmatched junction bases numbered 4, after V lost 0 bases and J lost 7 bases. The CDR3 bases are TGCAGTGCTAGAGATTATGACAGGGGGAATGAGCAGTTCTTC. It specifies CSARDYDRGNEQFF.

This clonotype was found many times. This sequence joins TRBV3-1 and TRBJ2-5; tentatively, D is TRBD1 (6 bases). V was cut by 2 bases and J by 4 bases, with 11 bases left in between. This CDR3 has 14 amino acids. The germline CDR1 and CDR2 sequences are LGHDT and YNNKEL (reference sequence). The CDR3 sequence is CASSQHGGGETQYF. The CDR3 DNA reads TGTGCCAGCAGCCAACATGGGGGCGGAGAGACCCAGTACTTC.

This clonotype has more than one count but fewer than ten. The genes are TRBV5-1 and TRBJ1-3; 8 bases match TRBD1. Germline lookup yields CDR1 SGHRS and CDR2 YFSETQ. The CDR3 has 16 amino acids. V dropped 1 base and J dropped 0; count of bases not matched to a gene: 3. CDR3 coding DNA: TGCGCCAGCAGCTTGCACAGGGGGAACTCTGGAAACACCATATATTTT. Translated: CASSLHRGNSGNTIYF.

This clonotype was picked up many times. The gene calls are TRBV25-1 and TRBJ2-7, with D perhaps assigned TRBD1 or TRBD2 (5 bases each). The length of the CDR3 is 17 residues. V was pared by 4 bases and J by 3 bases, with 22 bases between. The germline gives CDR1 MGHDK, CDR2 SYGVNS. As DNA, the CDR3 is TGTGCCAGCAGTGCCCCATCTATGGGGGTTAAGCTCTACGAGCAGTACTTC. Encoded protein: CASSAPSMGVKLYEQYF.

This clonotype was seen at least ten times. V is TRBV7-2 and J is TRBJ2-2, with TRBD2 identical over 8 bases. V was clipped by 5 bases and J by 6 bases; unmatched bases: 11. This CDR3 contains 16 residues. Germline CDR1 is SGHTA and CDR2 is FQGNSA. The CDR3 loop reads CASSTRPREAPGELFF. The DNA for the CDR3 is TGTGCCAGCAGCACGCGCCCGCGGGAGGCCCCCGGGGAGCTGTTTTTT.

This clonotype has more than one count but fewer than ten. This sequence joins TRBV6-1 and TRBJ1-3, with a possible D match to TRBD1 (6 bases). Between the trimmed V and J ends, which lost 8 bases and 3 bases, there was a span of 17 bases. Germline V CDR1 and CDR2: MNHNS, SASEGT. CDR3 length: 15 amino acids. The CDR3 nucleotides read TGTGCCAGCCTACAGGGAGATTTAGATGGAAACACCATATATTTT. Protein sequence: CASLQGDLDGNTIYF.

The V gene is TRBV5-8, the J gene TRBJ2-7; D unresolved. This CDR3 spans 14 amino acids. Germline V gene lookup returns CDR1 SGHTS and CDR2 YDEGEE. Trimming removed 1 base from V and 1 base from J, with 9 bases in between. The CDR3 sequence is CASSLMSGSYEQYF. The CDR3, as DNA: TGTGCCAGCAGCTTGATGTCAGGTTCCTACGAGCAGTACTTC. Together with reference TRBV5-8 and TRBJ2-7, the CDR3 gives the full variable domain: EAGVTQSPTHLIKTRGQQATLRCSPISGHTSVYWYQQALGLGLQFLLWYDEGEERNRGNFPPRFSGRQFPNYSSELNVNALELEDSALYLCASSLMSGSYEQYFGPGTRLTVT.

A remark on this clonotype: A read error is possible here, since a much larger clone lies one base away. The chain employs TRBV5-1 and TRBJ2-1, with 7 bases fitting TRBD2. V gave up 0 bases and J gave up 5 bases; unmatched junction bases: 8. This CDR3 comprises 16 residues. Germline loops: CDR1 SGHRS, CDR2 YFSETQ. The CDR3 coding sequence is TGCGCCAGCAGCTTGGCCGTGGGAGGGCTGGACAATGAGCAGTTCTTC. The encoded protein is CASSLAVGGLDNEQFF.

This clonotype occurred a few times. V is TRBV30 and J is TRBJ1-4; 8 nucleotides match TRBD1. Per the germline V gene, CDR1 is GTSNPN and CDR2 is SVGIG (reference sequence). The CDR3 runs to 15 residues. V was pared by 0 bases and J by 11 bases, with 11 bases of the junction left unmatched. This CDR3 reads CAWSVTRQGMEKLFF. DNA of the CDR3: TGTGCCTGGAGTGTAACCCGACAGGGGATGGAGAAACTGTTTTTT.

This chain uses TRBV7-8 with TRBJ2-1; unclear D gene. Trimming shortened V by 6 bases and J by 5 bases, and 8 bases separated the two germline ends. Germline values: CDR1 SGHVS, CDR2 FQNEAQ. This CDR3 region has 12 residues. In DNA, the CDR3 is TGTGCCAGCAGAGAGGCAGACAATGAGCAGTTCTTC. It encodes CASREADNEQFF.